One sample yielded the 12 T cell receptor beta chains listed below, sequenced in a study of T cells in narcolepsy. Clones were sequenced by immunoSEQ multiplex PCR, and TCRdb holds only the in-frame ones, with some missing. The repertoire holds fewer than 30,000 clones, with approximately 89% as singletons. Sequencing was performed on CD45RA- memory CD4+ T cells from PBMCs. These receptors were obtained from a human donor with narcolepsy.

The chain employs TRBV28 and TRBJ1-1; no reliable D call. Germline loops: CDR1 MDHEN, CDR2 SYDVKM. V was clipped by 3 bases and J by 2 bases, with 13 bases between them. The CDR3 covers 15 residues. CDR3 in DNA: TGTGCCAGCAGTTTTTATGGCAGGACTAACACTGAAGCTTTCTTT. It encodes CASSFYGRTNTEAFF.

The chain carries TRBV2 and TRBJ2-5; 8 bases agree with TRBD1. The CDR3 consists of 15 residues. The V gene end was trimmed by 3 bases and the J gene end by 11 bases; junction bases not matched to a gene: 14. Germline CDR1 SNHLY, CDR2 FYNNEI. CDR3 bases: TGTGCCAGCAGTGAGGACAGGGATACATACGAAGGGCAGTACTTC. Its protein is CASSEDRDTYEGQYF.

The chain is built from TRBV19 and TRBJ2-5; D is perhaps TRBD1 (8 bases). V shed 9 bases and J shed 1 base, with 21 bases lying between them. There are 16 residues in the CDR3. Germline assignment: CDR1 LNHDA and CDR2 SQIVND (reference sequence). The CDR3 region is CARAGNRQGLQETQYF. As DNA, the CDR3 is TGTGCCAGAGCGGGGAACCGACAGGGGCTCCAAGAGACCCAGTACTTC.

This clone was found a few times. The V and J genes are TRBV5-6 and TRBJ1-2; 7 nucleotides align to TRBD1. J gave up 4 bases and V 4 bases, and 10 bases lay outside the gene matches. Germline CDR1 SGHDT, CDR2 YYEEEE. The CDR3 consists of 15 residues. The CDR3 DNA reads as TGTGCCAGCAGCCCAAGACAGGGCCCTACCTATGGCTACACCTTC. As protein: CASSPRQGPTYGYTF.

The rearrangement joins TRBV7-8 to TRBJ2-7, with 7 bases matching TRBD2. The V and J ends lost 1 base and 5 bases, in that order; junction bases with no gene match: 11. The CDR3 runs to 16 residues. CDR1 and CDR2 (germline): SGHVS, FQNEAQ. As DNA, the CDR3 is TGTGCCAGCAGCTTAGTTGCGGGAGTCGTTGGGAACGAGCAGTACTTC. Translated, it gives CASSLVAGVVGNEQYF.

V is TRBV6-1 and J is TRBJ1-2; D is perhaps TRBD1 (6 bases). Germline V gene lookup returns CDR1 MNHNS and CDR2 SASEGT. This CDR3 contains 13 residues. Trimming took off 8 bases at V and 7 bases at J, with 17 bases between the two ends. The CDR3 sequence is CASAWGLGGGYTF. The CDR3 DNA reads TGTGCCAGCGCGTGGGGGTTAGGGGGTGGCTACACCTTC.

The gene calls are TRBV5-1 and TRBJ2-7; 9 bases are shared with TRBD1. The CDR3 is 14 amino acids. V was clipped by 4 bases and J by 6 bases; unmatched bases: 8. CDR1 SGHRS and CDR2 YFSETQ come from the germline V gene. The CDR3 DNA is TGCGCCAGCAGCCTGGGACAGGGACTGCGCGAGCAGTACTTC. It codes for CASSLGQGLREQYF.

J is TRBJ2-7 and V is TRBV6-1; tentatively, D is TRBD2 (7 bases). CDR3 length: 15 amino acids. V lost 5 bases and J 0 bases, leaving 14 bases between the germline ends. The V gene's germline CDR1 is MNHNS and CDR2 SASEGT. The CDR3 DNA is TGTGCCAGCAGTATAGGGGGGGGCCTCTCCTACGAGCAGTACTTC. It is translated as CASSIGGGLSYEQYF.

V usage is TRBV5-6 and J usage is TRBJ1-3, with D uncertain. Germline CDR1 SGHDT, CDR2 YYEEEE. The CDR3 spans 16 residues. V lost 0 bases to trimming and J lost 4 bases, with 14 bases between them. The CDR3 sequence is CASSLAAGDVGNTIYF. The CDR3 DNA follows: TGTGCCAGCAGCTTGGCCGCCGGAGACGTAGGAAACACCATATATTTT.

The V gene is TRBV29-1, the J gene TRBJ1-4; D gene unclear. The ends were cut back, 2 bases at V and 7 bases at J, with 17 bases in the middle. This CDR3 has 15 amino acids. CDR1 and CDR2 from the germline V gene are SQVTM and ANQGSEA. The DNA of the CDR3 is TGCAGCGTTGAAATGGGAGGGCCGAACCGTGAAAAACTGTTTTTT. Protein product: CSVEMGGPNREKLFF.

The chain combines TRBV30 with TRBJ1-2; 7 nucleotides match TRBD1. The CDR3 extends over 14 amino acids. Germline CDR1 is GTSNPN and CDR2 is SVGIG (reference sequence). The J segment lost 4 bases and the V segment lost 2 bases, leaving 7 bases of the junction unmatched. CDR3 sequence (DNA): TGTGCCTGGAGTTTAGGACAGGAAGCCTATGGCTACACCTTC. As protein: CAWSLGQEAYGYTF.

This clone showed up just once. The rearrangement joins TRBV13 to TRBJ1-1; D gene unclear. The CDR3 runs 16 residues. Germline-derived CDR1 and CDR2 are PRHDT and FYEKMQ (reference sequence). Trimming stripped 3 bases from V and 4 bases from J, with 18 bases between. The CDR3 sequence is CASSFSRRPRGTEAFF. CDR3 coding DNA: TGTGCCAGCAGCTTTTCCCGACGGCCACGGGGCACTGAAGCTTTCTTT.